Reported below is one T cell receptor (beta chain). Antigen unknown. CDR3 size: 14 residues. The germline V gene has CDR1 SQVTM and CDR2 ANQGSEA. The V and J ends lost 4 bases and 0 bases respectively, with 13 bases between them. This specimen comes from a study of long-term antiretroviral therapy in people with HIV. Study-wide points: An increase in diversity followed ART, yet levels stayed below transplant donor controls. CDR3 lengths in HIV samples spanned a narrower range than controls.

Sequencing used immunoSEQ v3.0 at survey level. Profiled with immunoSEQ multiplex PCR; TCRdb holds only in-frame clones, not every one. The table lists more than 20,000 clones, 80% to 90% of them singletons. This receptor was taken from a woman between 50 and 59 years old with HIV. The rearrangement uses TRBV29-1 and TRBJ2-7; no definite D call. Sequencing was performed on unsorted PBMCs, taken 1.9 years after starting antiretroviral therapy. Written as DNA, the CDR3 is TGCAGCGTTGGGCCTAGGGCGAGCTCCTACGAGCAGTACTTC. Its translation: CSVGPRASSYEQYF.